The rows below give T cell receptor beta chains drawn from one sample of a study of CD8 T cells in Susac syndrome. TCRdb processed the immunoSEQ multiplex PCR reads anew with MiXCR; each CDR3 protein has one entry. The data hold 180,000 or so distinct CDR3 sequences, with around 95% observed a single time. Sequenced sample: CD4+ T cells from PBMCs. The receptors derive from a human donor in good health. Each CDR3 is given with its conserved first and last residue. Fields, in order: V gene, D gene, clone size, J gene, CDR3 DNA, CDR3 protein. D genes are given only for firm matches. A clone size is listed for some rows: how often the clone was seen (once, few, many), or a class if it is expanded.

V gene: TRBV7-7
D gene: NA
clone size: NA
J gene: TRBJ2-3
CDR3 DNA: TGTGCTAGCAGTCGGACCGGGAGAGATACGCAGTATTTT
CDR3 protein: CASSRTGRDTQYF

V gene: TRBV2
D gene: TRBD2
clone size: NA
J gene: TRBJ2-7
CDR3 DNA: TGTGCCAGCAGTGAAGTCCGGACTAGCGGGGGGAGCTCCTACGAGCAGTACTTC
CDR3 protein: CASSEVRTSGGSSYEQYF

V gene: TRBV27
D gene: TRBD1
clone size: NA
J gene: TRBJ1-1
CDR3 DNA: TGTGCCAGCAGTTCCCGGACAGGGGGCACCACTGAAGCTTTCTTT
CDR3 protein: CASSSRTGGTTEAFF

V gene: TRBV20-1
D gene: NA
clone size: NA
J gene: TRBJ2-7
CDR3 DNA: TGCAGTGCTAGCGAGGGGCCGGGTCGAGATGAGCAGTACTTC
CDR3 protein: CSASEGPGRDEQYF

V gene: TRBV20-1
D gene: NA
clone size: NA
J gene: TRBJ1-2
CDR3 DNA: TGCAGTGCTAGCGGTCGATCTAACTATGGCTACACCTTC
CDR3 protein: CSASGRSNYGYTF

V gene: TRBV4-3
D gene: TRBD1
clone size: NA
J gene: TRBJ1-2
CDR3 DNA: TGCGCCAGCAGCCAGGACCTTAGGACTCCCCCGACAGGGGGCTACACCTTC
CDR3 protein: CASSQDLRTPPTGGYTF

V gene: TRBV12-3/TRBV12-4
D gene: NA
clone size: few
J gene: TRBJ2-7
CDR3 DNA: TGTGCCAGCAGTCCTAGCCGCTACGAGCAGTACTTC
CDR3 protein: CASSPSRYEQYF

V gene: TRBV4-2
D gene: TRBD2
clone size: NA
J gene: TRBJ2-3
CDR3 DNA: TGTGCCAGCAGCCAAGGGACTAGCCCCACAGATACGCAGTATTTT
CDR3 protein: CASSQGTSPTDTQYF

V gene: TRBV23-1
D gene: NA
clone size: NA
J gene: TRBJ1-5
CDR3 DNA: TGCGCCAGCAGCCTAGAAGTAGATACTAATCAGCCCCAGCATTTT
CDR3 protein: CASSLEVDTNQPQHF

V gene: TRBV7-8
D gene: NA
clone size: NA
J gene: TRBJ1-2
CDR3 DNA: TGTGCCAGCAGCTCACCGACGGGGGAGGCTGGCTACACCTTC
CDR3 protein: CASSSPTGEAGYTF

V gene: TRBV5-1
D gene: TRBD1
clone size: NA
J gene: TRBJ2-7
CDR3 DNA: TGCGCCAGCAGGGCACAAGACAGGGGCTACGAGCAGTACTTC
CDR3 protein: CASRAQDRGYEQYF

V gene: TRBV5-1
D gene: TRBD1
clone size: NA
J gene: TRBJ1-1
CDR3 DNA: TGCGCCAGCAGCCCGCTACAGGGGGGCACTGAAGCTTTCTTT
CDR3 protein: CASSPLQGGTEAFF

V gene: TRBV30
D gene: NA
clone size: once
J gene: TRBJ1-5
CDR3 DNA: TGTGCCTGGAGTCAACAGAACAATCAGCCCCAGCATTTT
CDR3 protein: CAWSQQNNQPQHF

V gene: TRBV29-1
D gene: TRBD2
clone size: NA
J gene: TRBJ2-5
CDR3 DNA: TGCAGCGCGGTTGTAGCGGGGGCCCCGGGAGAGACCCAGTACTTC
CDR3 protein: CSAVVAGAPGETQYF

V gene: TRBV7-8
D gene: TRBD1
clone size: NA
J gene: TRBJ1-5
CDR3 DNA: TGTGCCAGCAGCCCCCTGAGGGGGCCCCGCAATCAGCCCCAGCATTTT
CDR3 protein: CASSPLRGPRNQPQHF

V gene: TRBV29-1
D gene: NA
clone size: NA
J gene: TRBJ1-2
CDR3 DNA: TGCAGCGTTAGGGACTATGGCTACACCTTC
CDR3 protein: CSVRDYGYTF

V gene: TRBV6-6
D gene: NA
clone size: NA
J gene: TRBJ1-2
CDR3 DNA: TGTGCCAGCAGTTACTCGGGGACCGGACGGTATGGCTACACCTTC
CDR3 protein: CASSYSGTGRYGYTF

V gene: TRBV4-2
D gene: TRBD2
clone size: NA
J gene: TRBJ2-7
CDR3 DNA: TGTGCCAGCAGCCAAGAAGGGACTAGCCTCCCCTACGAGCAGTACTTC
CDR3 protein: CASSQEGTSLPYEQYF

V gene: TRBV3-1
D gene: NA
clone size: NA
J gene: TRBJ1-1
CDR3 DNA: TGTGCCAGCAGTGCCACCGGGCATCCTAAGGGATTT
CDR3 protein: CASSATGHPKGF

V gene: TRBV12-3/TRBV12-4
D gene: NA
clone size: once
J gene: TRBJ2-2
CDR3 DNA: TGTGCCAGCAGCCGAGGGGACACCGGGGAGCTGTTTTTT
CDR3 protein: CASSRGDTGELFF

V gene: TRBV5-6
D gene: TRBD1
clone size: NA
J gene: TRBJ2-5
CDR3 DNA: TGTGCCAGTCGGACAGGGCCAGAGACCCAGTACTTC
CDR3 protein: CASRTGPETQYF

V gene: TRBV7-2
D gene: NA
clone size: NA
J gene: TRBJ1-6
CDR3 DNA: TGTGCCAGCAGGTCCGAGGTGGCAGGGCTCCTCCACTTT
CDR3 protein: CASRSEVAGLLHF

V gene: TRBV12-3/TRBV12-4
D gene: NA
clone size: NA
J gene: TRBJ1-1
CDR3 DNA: TGTGCCAGCAGGCGGCAGGGGACGCAGAACACTGAAGCTTTCTTT
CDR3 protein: CASRRQGTQNTEAFF

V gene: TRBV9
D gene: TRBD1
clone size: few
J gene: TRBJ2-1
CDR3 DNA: TGTGCCAGCAGCTCCGGGACAGGCGGAGGGGAGCAGTTCTTC
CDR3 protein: CASSSGTGGGEQFF

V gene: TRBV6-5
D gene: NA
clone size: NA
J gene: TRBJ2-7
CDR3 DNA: TGTGCCAGCAGTCCCCCAGGATCCTACGAGCAGTACTTC
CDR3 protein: CASSPPGSYEQYF

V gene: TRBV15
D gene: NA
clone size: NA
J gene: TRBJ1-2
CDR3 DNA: TGTGCCACCGAAACAGGGTTCGGTGGCTACACCTTC
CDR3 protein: CATETGFGGYTF

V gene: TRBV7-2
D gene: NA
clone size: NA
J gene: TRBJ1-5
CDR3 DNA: TGTGCCAGCAGCTCCACTTATAGCAATCAGCCCCAGCATTTT
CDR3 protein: CASSSTYSNQPQHF

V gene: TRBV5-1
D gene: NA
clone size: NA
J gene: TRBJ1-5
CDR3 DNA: TGCGCCAGCAGCTTGTCAGGGCGTGAGGGGCAGCCCCAGCATTTT
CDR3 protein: CASSLSGREGQPQHF

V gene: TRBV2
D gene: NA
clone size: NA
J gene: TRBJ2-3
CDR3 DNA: TGTGCCAGCAGCACCCGAACGCAGTATTTT
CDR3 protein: CASSTRTQYF

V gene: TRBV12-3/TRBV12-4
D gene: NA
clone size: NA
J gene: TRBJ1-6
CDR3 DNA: TGTGCCAGCAGCCCCTCCGGTTCACCCCTCCACTTT
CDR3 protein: CASSPSGSPLHF

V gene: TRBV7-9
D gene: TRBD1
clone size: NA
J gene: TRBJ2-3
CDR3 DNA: TGTGCCAGCAGCTTCGGACAGGGAGTTTCAGATACGCAGTATTTT
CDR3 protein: CASSFGQGVSDTQYF

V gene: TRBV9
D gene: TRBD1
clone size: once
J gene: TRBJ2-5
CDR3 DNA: TGTGCCAGCAGCGTAGCGGGGACAGGGGAAGAGACCCAGTACTTC
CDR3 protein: CASSVAGTGEETQYF

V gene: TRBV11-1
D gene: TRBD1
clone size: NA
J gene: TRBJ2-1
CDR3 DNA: TGTGCCACGGGACAGCACAATGAGCAGTTCTTC
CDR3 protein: CATGQHNEQFF

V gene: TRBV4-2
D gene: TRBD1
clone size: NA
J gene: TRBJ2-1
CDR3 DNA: TGTGCCAGCAGCCGCAACGTAGGACAGGCGTCGGATGAGCAGTTCTTC
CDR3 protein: CASSRNVGQASDEQFF

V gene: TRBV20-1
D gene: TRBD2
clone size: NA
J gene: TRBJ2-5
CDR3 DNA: TGCAGTGCTAAGCCGGGGGGTGGGGAGACCCAGTACTTC
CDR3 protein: CSAKPGGGETQYF

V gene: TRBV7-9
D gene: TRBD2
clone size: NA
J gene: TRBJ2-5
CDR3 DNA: TGTGCCAGCAGCCGCAGACTAGCGGGGACACTCCCTTCTCGGGAGACCCAGTACTTC
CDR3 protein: CASSRRLAGTLPSRETQYF

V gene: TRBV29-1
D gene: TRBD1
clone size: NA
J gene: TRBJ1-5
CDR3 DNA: TGCAGCGTCGCGGACAGGAGGGATCAGCCCCAGCATTTT
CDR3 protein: CSVADRRDQPQHF

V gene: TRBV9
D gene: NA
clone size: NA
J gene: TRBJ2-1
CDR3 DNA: TGTGCCAGCAGCGCCCCATTAGATAGGGGGGACAATGAGCAGTTCTTC
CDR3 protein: CASSAPLDRGDNEQFF

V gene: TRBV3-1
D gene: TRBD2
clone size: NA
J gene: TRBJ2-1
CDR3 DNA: TGTGCCAGCAGCCCATCGGGTAGCGGGGGGGGGCCGGAGCAGTTCTTC
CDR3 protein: CASSPSGSGGGPEQFF

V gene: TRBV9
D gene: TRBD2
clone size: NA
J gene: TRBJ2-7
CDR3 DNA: TGTGCCAGCAGCGTAGGGACTAGCGGGGGGCACTACGAGCAGTACTTC
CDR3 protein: CASSVGTSGGHYEQYF

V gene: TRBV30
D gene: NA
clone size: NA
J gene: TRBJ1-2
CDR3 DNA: TGTGCCTGGGGGACCGGGAGCCACTATGGCTACACCTTC
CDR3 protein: CAWGTGSHYGYTF

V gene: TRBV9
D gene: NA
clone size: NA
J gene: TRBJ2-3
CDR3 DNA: TGTGCCAGCAGCGTGTTCGGGGCGATGCTGGATACGCAGTATTTT
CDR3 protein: CASSVFGAMLDTQYF

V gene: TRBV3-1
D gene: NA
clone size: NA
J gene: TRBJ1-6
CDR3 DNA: TGTGCCAGCAGCGACCAATTGGGCAGTTTTAATTCACCCCTCCACTTT
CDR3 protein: CASSDQLGSFNSPLHF

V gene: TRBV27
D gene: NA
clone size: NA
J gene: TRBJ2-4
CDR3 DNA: TGTGCCAGCAGTTTAGGACGGACAGACAAAAACATTCAGTACTTC
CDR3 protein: CASSLGRTDKNIQYF

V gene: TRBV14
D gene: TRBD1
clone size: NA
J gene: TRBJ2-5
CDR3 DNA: TGTGCCAGCAGCCAAGATGGGACAGGGGCGACCCAGTACTTC
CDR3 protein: CASSQDGTGATQYF